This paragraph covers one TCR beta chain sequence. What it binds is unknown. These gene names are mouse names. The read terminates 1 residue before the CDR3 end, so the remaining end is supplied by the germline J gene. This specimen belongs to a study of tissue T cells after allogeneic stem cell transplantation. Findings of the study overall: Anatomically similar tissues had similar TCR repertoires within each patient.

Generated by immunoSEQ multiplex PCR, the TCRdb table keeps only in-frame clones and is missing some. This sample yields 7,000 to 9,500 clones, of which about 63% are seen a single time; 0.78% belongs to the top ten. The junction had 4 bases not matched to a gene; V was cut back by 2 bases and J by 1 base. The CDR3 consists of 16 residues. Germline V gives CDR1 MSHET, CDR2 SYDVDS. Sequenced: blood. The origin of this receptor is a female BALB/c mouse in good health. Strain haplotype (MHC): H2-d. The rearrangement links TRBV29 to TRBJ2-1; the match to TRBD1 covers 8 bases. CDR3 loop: CASSLQRQGNYAEQFF. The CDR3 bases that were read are TGTGCTAGCAGTTTACAGAGACAGGGGAACTATGCTGAGCAGTTC. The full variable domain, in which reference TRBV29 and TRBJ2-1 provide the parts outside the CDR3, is DMKVTQMPRYLIKRMGENVLLECGQDMSHETMYWYRQDPGLGLQLIYISYDVDSNSEGDIPKGYRVSRKKREHFSLILDSAKTNQTSVYFCASSLQRQGNYAEQFFGPGTRLTVL.